This section outlines one TCR beta chain sequence together with its context. Antigen specificity is unknown. What made the TCR beta cDNA was 5'RACE template switching with UMIs. No DNA is given; TCRdb re-called the 5' RACE reads and lists each CDR3 protein once. There are approximately 440,000 distinct CDR3 sequences in the sample, with around 1.4% held by the top ten. The sample comes from a study of T cells expressing NK-cell markers. Study overall: Just one sequenced donor of eight was HCMV-seronegative, while seven were seropositive. Points from the study as a whole: Specificity for HCMV among expanded NKG2C+ T cell clones was not established.

Sequencing was carried out using blood T cells: a sorted CD56 or NKG2C T cell subset, CD4+ or CD8+ T cells, or bulk PBMC T cells (not recorded which). The source is a woman in her forties or fifties in good health.

CDR3 residues: CSARTGSGGEQFF. The chain employs TRBV20-1 and TRBJ2-1; TCRdb calls TRBD1, which cannot be checked without DNA. Looked up from germline, CDR1 is DFQATT and CDR2 is SNEGSKA (reference sequence). This CDR3 has 13 amino acids.